This T cell receptor beta chain was identified during a study of blood T cell repertoires in COVID-19. Overall study context: PBMCs, B-cell-depleted T cells, or T cells were the source of the cDNA or gDNA that made up the material.

The CDR3 extends over 18 amino acids. Unmatched junction bases numbered 8, after V lost 6 bases and J lost 0 bases. CDR1 and CDR2 from the germline V gene are SGHRS and YFSETQ. In the source study's methods: Researchers report that nucleated cell counts were estimated from reference gene primer amplification. The protocol was immunoSEQ multiplex PCR, while the TCRdb copy is restricted to in-frame clones and leaves out a portion. D and trimming come from the DNA, and the V and J calls and clone size come from that table. The table includes under 200,000 clones, 70% to 90% detected once. Source material: peripheral blood. V usage is TRBV5-1 and J usage is TRBJ2-3, with TRBD2 matching over 15 bases. The origin of this receptor is a man aged 45-60 years with active or convalescent COVID-19. CDR3 DNA sequence: TGCGCCAGCACTAATGGACTAGCGGGAGGGAGGAGCACAGATACGCAGTATTTT. Translated: CASTNGLAGGRSTDTQYF.